This note documents a single TCR beta chain sequence. Its antigen is undetermined. This entry belongs to a study of cytomegalovirus exposure and HLA in healthy donors. Turning to the study itself: T cells numbering about 180 million yielded 90 million to 140 million unique TCR beta sequences in an earlier analysis.

It was with 60 Vbeta and 13 Jbeta primers that the PCR ran. Profiling relied on immunoSEQ multiplex PCR, and the TCRdb table lists in-frame clones only, not all of them. The sample records under 250,000 clones, 70% to 90% being singletons. Study findings and constraints: A previous analysis found most TCR beta V segments productive roughly 87% or roughly 30% of the time. Researchers catalogued some 160 TCR beta chains as cytomegalovirus-associated. Serostatus for CMV was the only available immune exposure information.

This TCR was sampled from a girl aged 2-10 years in good health and CMV-seronegative. Material: PBMCs.

CDR3 residues: CASSSQATGVAFF. Written as DNA, the CDR3 is TGTGCCAGCAGCTCTCAGGCGACAGGCGTGGCTTTCTTT. The chain combines TRBV11-2 with TRBJ1-1, with D perhaps matching TRBD1 (6 bases). Looked up from germline, CDR1 is SGHAT and CDR2 is FQNNGV. The CDR3 has 13 amino acids. Trimming removed 4 bases from V and 11 bases from J, with 17 bases in between. The full variable domain, with the rest looked up from reference TRBV11-2 and TRBJ1-1, is EAGVAQSPRYKIIEKRQSVAFWCNPISGHATLYWYQQILGQGPKLLIQFQNNGVVDDSQLPKDRFSAERLKGVDSTLKIQPAKLEDSAVYLCASSSQATGVAFFGQGTRLTVV.